These 14 T cell receptor beta chains were all obtained from the same sample, sequenced in a study of cytomegalovirus exposure and HLA in healthy donors. The PCR ran on 60 Vbeta and 13 Jbeta primers. Using immunoSEQ multiplex PCR, the repertoire was profiled, and TCRdb retains in-frame clones only, with some absent. The data contain around 140,000 clones, about 80% of them singletons. Sequencing was performed on PBMCs. These receptors were collected from a middle-aged man in good health and CMV-seronegative.

The J gene is TRBJ2-7, the V gene TRBV7-2, with 8 bases lining up with TRBD2. The V and J ends lost 1 base and 2 bases, in that order; junction bases with no gene match: 4. Germline CDR1 is SGHTA and CDR2 is FQGNSA. The CDR3 loop spans 15 amino acids. The CDR3 loop reads CASSLDPAGAYEQYF. The CDR3 coding sequence is TGTGCCAGCAGCTTAGATCCAGCGGGGGCCTACGAGCAGTACTTC.

This rearrangement joins TRBV27 to TRBJ1-6, with 9 bases that match TRBD1. The trim removed 4 bases at V and 14 bases at J, leaving 6 bases unmatched. Germline CDR1 reads MNHEY; CDR2 reads SMNVEV (reference sequence). This CDR3 contains 13 residues. CDR3 residues: CASSSDRGRALHF. The CDR3 region has the DNA TGTGCCAGCAGTTCGGACAGGGGACGAGCCCTCCACTTT.

This rearrangement joins TRBV9 to TRBJ2-3; TRBD1 is a possible D gene (6 bases). The germline V gene encodes CDR1 SGDLS and CDR2 YYNGEE. The CDR3 is 13 amino acids. V was pared by 3 bases and J by 6 bases, with 11 bases between. CDR3 bases: TGTGCCAGCAGCGCACAGGGAAGGGATACGCAGTATTTT. Translated, it gives CASSAQGRDTQYF.

J is TRBJ2-5 and V is TRBV9; the D gene is possibly TRBD2 (5 bases). The end of the DNA is better explained by TRBJ2-7, so the J call may be wrong. The CDR3 covers 13 residues. Germline V gives CDR1 SGDLS, CDR2 YYNGEE. The CDR3, as DNA: TGTGCCAGCAGCGTAGATCTAGCAAGCGAGCAGTACTTC. It yields the protein CASSVDLASEQYF.

The chain is built from TRBV18 and TRBJ2-7, with TRBD1 matching over 8 bases. The germline gives CDR1 KGHSH, CDR2 LQKENI. Trimming took 1 base from V and 2 from J; bases not matched to a gene: 10. The CDR3 totals 17 residues. CDR3 protein: CASSPLPRTGNTYEQYF. CDR3 in DNA: TGTGCCAGCTCACCACTACCCCGGACAGGGAATACCTACGAGCAGTACTTC.

The chain couples TRBV9 to TRBJ2-3, with 10 bases lining up with TRBD2. The J segment lost 1 base and the V segment lost 0 bases, leaving 5 bases of the junction unmatched. This CDR3 contains 17 residues. Germline V gene data show CDR1 as SGDLS and CDR2 as YYNGEE. The CDR3 here is CASSVGLAGARTDTQYF. CDR3 DNA: TGTGCCAGCAGCGTAGGGCTAGCGGGGGCGCGCACAGATACGCAGTATTTT. Full variable domain (remainder filled in from reference TRBV9 and TRBJ2-3): DSGVTQTPKHLITATGQRVTLRCSPRSGDLSVYWYQQSLDQGLQFLIQYYNGEERAKGNILERFSAQQFPDLHSELNLSSLELGDSALYFCASSVGLAGARTDTQYFGPGTRLTVL.

The rearrangement uses TRBV7-2 and TRBJ2-7; 9 bases align to TRBD1. This CDR3 is 13 amino acids long. The V and J ends lost 5 bases and 4 bases, in that order; junction bases with no gene match: 3. Germline assignment: CDR1 SGHTA and CDR2 FQGNSA. CDR3 sequence (DNA): TGTGCCAGCAGCCGGGGACAGGGATACGAGCAGTACTTC. As protein: CASSRGQGYEQYF.

The chain joins TRBV5-8 to TRBJ2-2, with a tentative D call TRBD1 (6 bases). Germline V CDR1 and CDR2: SGHTS, YDEGEE. V gave up 5 bases and J gave up 7 bases, with 18 bases separating them. The CDR3 extends over 15 amino acids. CDR3 sequence (DNA): TGTGCCAGCAGACTTACCGGACAGATAGGCGGGGAGCTGTTTTTT. Protein: CASRLTGQIGGELFF.

The rearrangement joins TRBV5-4 to TRBJ2-5; 8 bases line up with TRBD2. V dropped 3 bases and J dropped 1; count of bases not matched to a gene: 5. The CDR3 runs to 15 residues. CDR1 SGHNT and CDR2 YYREEE come from the germline V gene (reference sequence). The CDR3 DNA sequence: TGTGCCAGCAGCTACGCGGGGGGCCGCCAAGAGACCCAGTACTTC. Protein product: CASSYAGGRQETQYF.

The chain couples TRBV6-1 to TRBJ1-1; 8 nucleotides agree with TRBD1. V gave up 4 bases and J gave up 8 bases; unmatched junction bases: 9. The germline V gene encodes CDR1 MNHNS and CDR2 SASEGT. The CDR3 loop spans 14 amino acids. CDR3 bases: TGTGCCAGCAGTGCAGGGGGCGCAGGAGAAGAAGCTTTCTTT. It specifies CASSAGGAGEEAFF.

V usage is TRBV5-4 and J usage is TRBJ2-5; weak D call: TRBD2 (6 bases). Germline V gene sequence: CDR1 SGHNT, CDR2 YYREEE (reference sequence). The V gene lost 4 bases and the J gene lost 2 bases, with 9 bases spanning the gap. The CDR3 loop spans 13 amino acids. CDR3 nucleotides: TGTGCCAGCAGCCTTGGGGGGCAAGAGACCCAGTACTTC. Residues: CASSLGGQETQYF.

The chain couples TRBV30 to TRBJ1-1; D ambiguous. CDR1 is GTSNPN and CDR2 is SVGIG in the germline V gene (reference sequence). V dropped 4 bases and J dropped 5 bases, with 17 bases sitting between them. The length of the CDR3 is 14 residues. CDR3 nucleotide sequence: TGTGCCTGGACGTCCGGGATCTTAAGAACTGAAGCTTTCTTT. This gives the protein CAWTSGILRTEAFF.

V and J are TRBV5-1 and TRBJ2-3, with 9 nucleotides matching TRBD1. V lost 3 bases and J lost 3; bases outside the gene matches: 5. The germline V gene has CDR1 SGHRS and CDR2 YFSETQ. The CDR3 contains 15 residues. The chain's CDR3 is CASSWPGQGTDTQYF. The CDR3, as DNA: TGCGCCAGCAGCTGGCCGGGACAGGGAACAGATACGCAGTATTTT.

This clone was picked up one time. The rearrangement uses TRBV7-2 and TRBJ2-2; D unresolved. Looked up from germline, CDR1 is SGHTA and CDR2 is FQGNSA. Between the trimmed V and J ends, which lost 4 bases and 1 base, there was a span of 10 bases. CDR3 length: 15 residues. CDR3 nucleotides: TGTGCCAGCAGCTATCCCCTAGGGAACACCGGGGAGCTGTTTTTT. It yields the protein CASSYPLGNTGELFF.